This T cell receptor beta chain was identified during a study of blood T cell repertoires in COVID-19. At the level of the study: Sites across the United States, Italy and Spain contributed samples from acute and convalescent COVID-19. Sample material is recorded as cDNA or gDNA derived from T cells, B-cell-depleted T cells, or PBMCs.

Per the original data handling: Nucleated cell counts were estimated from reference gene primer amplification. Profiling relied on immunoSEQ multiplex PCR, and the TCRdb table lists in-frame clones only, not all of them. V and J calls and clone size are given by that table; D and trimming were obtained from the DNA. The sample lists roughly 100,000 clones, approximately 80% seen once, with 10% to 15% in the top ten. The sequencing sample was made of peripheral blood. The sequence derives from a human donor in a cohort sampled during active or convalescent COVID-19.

The CDR3: CASSQEGSYNSPLHF. The CDR3 DNA follows: TGTGCCAGCAGCCAGGAAGGCTCCTATAATTCACCCCTCCACTTT. The genes are TRBV11-2 and TRBJ1-6; D gene ambiguous. CDR1 and CDR2 (germline): SGHAT, FQNNGV. The CDR3 extends over 15 amino acids. Trimming shortened V by 5 bases and J by 0 bases, and 8 bases separated the two germline ends.